Presented here are 14 T cell receptor beta chains from one specimen sequenced in a study of Graves' ophthalmopathy and Graves' hyperthyroidism. TCR beta CDR3 amplification used RNA transcripts. HTBI primers primed a first-round RT-PCR, and a second-round multiplex PCR followed. Using its own MiXCR run on the multiplex PCR reads, TCRdb lists one record per CDR3 protein. The repertoire includes some 1.1 million distinct CDR3 sequences, less than 45% of them detected once, and around 10% sits in the top ten. The sequencing sample was made of peripheral blood or thyroid tissue (not recorded which). All receptors derive from an adult man with Graves' hyperthyroidism.

For this clonotype: Just one base apart from a much larger clone, this may be a read error. The CDR3 loop reads CASSLAGPQRVLFF. In nucleotides, the CDR3 is TGTGCCAGCAGCTTAGCGGGGCCCCAGAGGGTCTTGTTTTTT. The V call is TRBV7-8, the J call TRBJ1-4; a possible D gene is TRBD1 (5 bases). Germline lookup yields CDR1 SGHVS and CDR2 FQNEAQ. The V and J ends lost 0 bases and 15 bases respectively, with 17 bases between them. The CDR3 length is 14 residues. Based on the CDR3 plus reference TRBV7-8 and TRBJ1-4, the full variable domain is GAGVSQSPRYKVAKRGQDVALRCDPISGHVSLFWYQQALGQGPEFLTYFQNEAQLDKSGLPSDRFFAERPEGSVSTLKIQRTQQEDSAVYLCASSLAGPQRVLFFGSGTQLSVL.

This clonotype has just a few counts. This sequence joins TRBV5-1 and TRBJ2-7; unclear D gene. Germline V gives CDR1 SGHRS, CDR2 YFSETQ. The CDR3 totals 14 residues. With 1 base removed from V and 0 bases from J, the gap between germline ends came to 8 bases. The CDR3 DNA follows: TGCGCCAGCAGCTTGAACTTTGGCTCCTACGAGCAGTACTTC. This gives the protein CASSLNFGSYEQYF.

This clonotype has just a few counts. The chain has TRBV7-8 and TRBJ2-5, with a possible D match to TRBD1 (6 bases). Per the germline V gene, CDR1 is SGHVS and CDR2 is FQNEAQ. This CDR3 is built from 15 residues. V lost 1 base to trimming and J lost 6 bases, with 15 bases between them. The CDR3 DNA reads TGTGCCAGCAGCTTAGATGGGCAGGGGATCAAGACCCAGTACTTC. Its protein product is CASSLDGQGIKTQYF.

As concerns this clonotype: Given a much more abundant clone one base away, this may be a read error. V is TRBV6-6 and J is TRBJ1-2; D unclear. This CDR3 comprises 13 residues. Trimming left V 6 bases short and J 7 bases short, with 15 bases between. The germline V gene has CDR1 MNHNY and CDR2 SVGAGI (reference sequence). The CDR3 nucleotides read TGTGCCAGCAGCCCCCACGATTTTCCTGGCTACACCTTC. Encoded protein: CASSPHDFPGYTF.

This clonotype was found once. A junction end diverges from the germline sequence, so it may reflect a read error. V is TRBV10-3 and J is TRBJ2-2, with TRBD2 matching over 8 bases. The CDR3 covers 17 residues. CDR1 and CDR2 (germline): ENHRY, SYGVKD. In DNA, the CDR3 is TGTGCCAGCAGTTTCGGGAGGGGGTCAGCGAACACCGGGGAGCTGTTTTTT. The encoded protein is CASSFGRGSANTGELFF.

The V gene is TRBV6-2 or TRBV6-3, the J gene TRBJ1-5; no reliable D call. The CDR3 runs to 13 residues. The V end lost 5 bases, the J end lost 3 bases, and 8 bases lay between the germline ends. Germline V gene sequence: CDR1 MNHEY, CDR2 SVGEGT. CDR3 sequence reads: CASSHTDNQPQHF. The CDR3 nucleotides are TGTGCCAGCAGTCACACGGACAATCAGCCCCAGCATTTT.

This clonotype came up once. The chain couples TRBV25-1 to TRBJ2-1, with a weak D call TRBD2 (7 bases). The V and J ends lost 4 bases and 5 bases respectively, with 18 bases between them. Germline V gene data show CDR1 as MGHDK and CDR2 as SYGVNS. The CDR3 has 16 residues. The CDR3 protein is CASSVVGLGGDNEQFF. The CDR3 DNA reads TGTGCCAGCAGTGTTGTGGGATTAGGGGGGGACAATGAGCAGTTCTTC. Complete variable domain (other parts from reference TRBV25-1 and TRBJ2-1): EADIYQTPRYLVIGTGKKITLECSQTMGHDKMYWYQQDPGMELHLIHYSYGVNSTEKGDLSSESTVSRIRTEHFPLTLESARPSHTSQYLCASSVVGLGGDNEQFFGPGTRLTVL.

This clonotype was counted at least ten times. The rearrangement links TRBV29-1 to TRBJ2-7; a weak D match, TRBD2 (6 bases). The CDR3 totals 10 residues. Germline CDR1 is SQVTM and CDR2 is ANQGSEA. V shed 6 bases and J shed 8 bases, with 11 bases lying between them. CDR3 protein: CSVATSKQYF. In DNA form, the CDR3 reads TGCAGCGTCGCGACTAGTAAGCAGTACTTC.

This clonotype came up many times. The chain carries TRBV7-2 and TRBJ2-7, with D tentatively TRBD2 (5 bases). V was pared by 2 bases and J by 5 bases, with 7 bases between. Germline assignment: CDR1 SGHTA and CDR2 FQGNSA. The CDR3 totals 12 residues. CDR3 region: CASSLNGDEQYF. The CDR3 coding sequence is TGTGCCAGCAGCTTAAACGGGGACGAGCAGTACTTC. The whole variable domain, remainder taken from reference TRBV7-2 and TRBJ2-7, is GAGVSQSPSNKVTEKGKDVELRCDPISGHTALYWYRQSLGQGLEFLIYFQGNSAPDKSGLPSDRFSAERTGGSVSTLTIQRTQQEDSAVYLCASSLNGDEQYFGPGTRLTVT.

This clonotype was observed a handful of times. The genes are TRBV9 and TRBJ2-7; no clear D gene. Trimming removed 4 bases from V and 7 bases from J, with 18 bases in between. CDR1 is SGDLS, CDR2 YYNGEE, per germline. The CDR3 sequence is 14 residues long. DNA for the CDR3: TGTGCCAGCAGCCCACAGAGCCAACACCGGGAGCAGTACTTC. Amino acid sequence: CASSPQSQHREQYF. The full variable domain, rest sourced from reference TRBV9 and TRBJ2-7, is DSGVTQTPKHLITATGQRVTLRCSPRSGDLSVYWYQQSLDQGLQFLIQYYNGEERAKGNILERFSAQQFPDLHSELNLSSLELGDSALYFCASSPQSQHREQYFGPGTRLTVT.

Turning to this clonotype: The CDR3 end shows no conserved phenylalanine or tryptophan, and so a read error is likely. The rearrangement uses TRBV7-2 and TRBJ1-6, with D unresolved. Germline values: CDR1 SGHTA, CDR2 FQGNSA. This CDR3 comprises 12 residues. CDR3 region: CVSSPIFHSLHS. The CDR3 DNA reads TGTGTCAGCAGCCCAATTTTTCACAGCCTCCACTCT.

This clonotype was counted ten times or more. This chain links TRBV5-1 with TRBJ2-7; unclear D gene. Germline CDR1 is SGHRS and CDR2 is YFSETQ. The CDR3 is made up of 12 amino acids. Between the trimmed V and J ends, which lost 0 bases and 6 bases, there was a span of 7 bases. The CDR3 bases are TGCGCCAGCAGCTTGGTTGATGGCGAGCAGTACTTC. Translation: CASSLVDGEQYF.

This clonotype has at least ten counts. V gene TRBV20-1 combines with J gene TRBJ1-2; D is possibly TRBD1 (5 bases). CDR3 size: 16 residues. The germline V gene has CDR1 DFQATT and CDR2 SNEGSKA (reference sequence). The V gene lost 3 bases and the J gene lost 7 bases, with 24 bases spanning the gap. CDR3 DNA sequence: TGCAGTGCTAGGCCTCCCGGGGGAGGGTCAGGGTCTGGCTACACCTTC. Protein: CSARPPGGGSGSGYTF.

The chain recombines TRBV19 with TRBJ1-5; D is possibly TRBD1 (6 bases). The CDR3 spans 14 residues. Deletions cut 7 bases from V and 9 bases from J, with 19 bases between. Germline V gene lookup returns CDR1 LNHDA and CDR2 SQIVND (reference sequence). The CDR3 nucleotides read TGTGCCAGTAATGATTGGGGGACATCACTGCCCCAGCATTTT. Protein sequence: CASNDWGTSLPQHF.